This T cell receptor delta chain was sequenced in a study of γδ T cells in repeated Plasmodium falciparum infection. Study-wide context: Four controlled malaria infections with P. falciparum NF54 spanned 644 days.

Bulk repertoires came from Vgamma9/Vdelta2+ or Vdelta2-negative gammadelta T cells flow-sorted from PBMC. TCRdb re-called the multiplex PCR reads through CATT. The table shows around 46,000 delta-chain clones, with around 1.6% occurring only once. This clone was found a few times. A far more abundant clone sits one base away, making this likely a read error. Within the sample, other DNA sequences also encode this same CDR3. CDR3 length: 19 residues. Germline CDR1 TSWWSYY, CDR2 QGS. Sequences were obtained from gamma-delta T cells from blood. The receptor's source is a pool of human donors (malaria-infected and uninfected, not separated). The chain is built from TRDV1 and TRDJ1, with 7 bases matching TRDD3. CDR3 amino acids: CALGEPSGGSPPHTDKLIF. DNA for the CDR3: TGTGCTCTTGGGGAACCCTCCGGGGGATCCCCTCCACACACCGATAAACTCATCTTC.